Listed here is a single TCR beta chain. This record comes from a study of technical replicates of blood from several donors. TCRdb's copy holds only in-frame clones and misses some; the assay was immunoSEQ multiplex PCR. Of fewer than 100,000 clones in the sample, 95% to 98% were seen once. The sequence was obtained from a human donor in good health. Sequencing was carried out using T cells isolated from PBMCs.

DNA of the CDR3: TGTGCCAGCAGTGCACAGGGGGCCGGCTACGAGCAGTACTTC. Translating it yields CASSAQGAGYEQYF. The V call is TRBV2, the J call TRBJ2-7; 9 bases agree with TRBD1. The V gene end was trimmed by 4 bases and the J gene end by 3 bases; junction bases not matched to a gene: 4. The CDR3 runs 14 residues. The germline V gene has CDR1 SNHLY and CDR2 FYNNEI.